These 23 T cell receptor beta chains were sequenced from one sample in a study of shared clonotypes between healthy human individuals. Generated by immunoSEQ multiplex PCR, the TCRdb table keeps only in-frame clones and is missing some. Found here are some 1 million clones, around 75% of them singletons; the top ten hold 1.5%. Material for sequencing was memory CD4+ T cells sorted from blood. Subset indicated: CD45RA-negative fraction. The source of these receptors is a young man in good health.

The chain carries TRBV10-3 and TRBJ1-1; the D is unclear. The germline CDR1 and CDR2 sequences are ENHRY and SYGVKD. V lost 2 bases and J lost 4, with 11 bases in between. This CDR3 is built from 14 residues. CDR3 nucleotides: TGTGCCATCAGTGAGAACACTTGGGGCACTGAAGCTTTCTTT. This sequence encodes CAISENTWGTEAFF.

The chain recombines TRBV5-4 with TRBJ2-7; 10 nucleotides match TRBD1. This CDR3 contains 15 residues. The junction had 7 bases not matched to a gene; V was cut back by 4 bases and J by 3 bases. Germline V gives CDR1 SGHNT, CDR2 YYREEE (reference sequence). The CDR3, as DNA: TGTGCCAGCAGCCTGGACAGGGGGAATTACTACGAGCAGTACTTC. Its protein is CASSLDRGNYYEQYF.

This clone was counted between two and nine times. The V call is TRBV29-1, the J call TRBJ2-2, with 7 nucleotides matching TRBD2. V was clipped by 4 bases and J by 6 bases; unmatched bases: 5. The CDR3 is 13 residues long. The germline CDR1 and CDR2 sequences are SQVTM and ANQGSEA. The CDR3 reads CSVGRESPGELFF. The DNA for the CDR3 is TGCAGCGTTGGGCGGGAGAGCCCCGGGGAGCTGTTTTTT.

The chain is built from TRBV19 and TRBJ2-3, with 10 positions matching TRBD1. V gave up 5 bases and J gave up 1 base; unmatched junction bases: 6. The CDR3 has 16 amino acids. From germline, CDR1 is LNHDA and CDR2 SQIVND (reference sequence). CDR3 sequence (DNA): TGTGCCAGTAGTGCTGACAGGGGGCAGGGCACAGATACGCAGTATTTT. Translated: CASSADRGQGTDTQYF. Full variable domain (outside the CDR3, taken from reference TRBV19 and TRBJ2-3): DGGITQSPKYLFRKEGQNVTLSCEQNLNHDAMYWYRQDPGQGLRLIYYSQIVNDFQKGDIAEGYSVSREKKESFPLTVTSAQKNPTAFYLCASSADRGQGTDTQYFGPGTRLTVL.

CDR3 bases: TGTGCCAGCAGCTTGGGAGGGGGCGCCCACACCGGGGAGCTGTTTTTT. Translation: CASSLGGGAHTGELFF. The chain has TRBV11-2 and TRBJ2-2; the D call may be TRBD1 or TRBD2 (7 bases each). The ends were cut back, 3 bases at V and 3 bases at J, with 14 bases in the middle. In germline, CDR1 is SGHAT, CDR2 FQNNGV. The CDR3 loop spans 16 amino acids. Variable domain in full (rest from reference TRBV11-2 and TRBJ2-2): EAGVAQSPRYKIIEKRQSVAFWCNPISGHATLYWYQQILGQGPKLLIQFQNNGVVDDSQLPKDRFSAERLKGVDSTLKIQPAKLEDSAVYLCASSLGGGAHTGELFFGEGSRLTVL.

A note on this clone: A much larger clone lies one base from this, so it may be a read error. The rearrangement uses TRBV29-1 and TRBJ2-5; TRBD1 or TRBD2 may be the D gene (5 bases each). Germline V gene data show CDR1 as SQVTM and CDR2 as ANQGSEA. This CDR3 is 12 amino acids long. The CDR3 nucleotides are TGCAGCGTTGCCCGGGGCCAAGGGACCCAGTACTTC. This sequence encodes CSVARGQGTQYF.

This clone was counted a few times. The V call is TRBV7-6, the J call TRBJ2-7; 7 bases are shared with TRBD2. The trim removed 5 bases at V and 1 base at J, leaving 5 bases unmatched. The CDR3 sequence is 14 residues long. Germline V gene lookup returns CDR1 SGHVS and CDR2 FNYEAQ. CDR3: CASSPLAQSYEQYF. As DNA, the CDR3 is TGTGCCAGCAGCCCACTAGCGCAATCCTACGAGCAGTACTTC.

V and J are TRBV7-8 and TRBJ1-1, with 8 nucleotides matching TRBD1. The J segment lost 0 bases and the V segment lost 5 bases, leaving 5 bases of the junction unmatched. Germline CDR1 and CDR2: SGHVS and FQNEAQ. The CDR3 loop spans 15 amino acids. CDR3: CASSLGQVLNTEAFF. DNA of the CDR3: TGTGCCAGCAGCCTGGGACAGGTACTGAACACTGAAGCTTTCTTT.

This clone was detected once. The chain has TRBV7-6 and TRBJ2-7, with TRBD1 identical over 12 bases. This CDR3 spans 16 amino acids. Germline loops: CDR1 SGHVS, CDR2 FNYEAQ. Trimming cost V 4 bases and J 5 bases; bases outside gene matches: 9. The CDR3 loop reads CASSSPGTGGGDEQYF. DNA of the CDR3: TGTGCCAGCAGCTCCCCCGGGACAGGGGGCGGAGACGAGCAGTACTTC. Full variable domain (remainder filled in from reference TRBV7-6 and TRBJ2-7): GAGVSQSPRYKVTKRGQDVALRCDPISGHVSLYWYRQALGQGPEFLTYFNYEAQQDKSGLPNDRFSAERPEGSISTLTIQRTEQRDSAMYRCASSSPGTGGGDEQYFGPGTRLTVT.

The V call is TRBV6-1, the J call TRBJ2-3; D unclear. The CDR3 runs to 12 residues. Germline V gene data show CDR1 as MNHNS and CDR2 as SASEGT. Deletions cut 3 bases from V and 5 bases from J, with 6 bases between. CDR3 nucleotides: TGTGCCAGCAGTGACACGGTAGATACGCAGTATTTT. Encoded protein: CASSDTVDTQYF.

This rearrangement joins TRBV7-8 to TRBJ2-5; D might be TRBD1 (6 bases). Looked up from germline, CDR1 is SGHVS and CDR2 is FQNEAQ. This CDR3 has 14 amino acids. V lost 1 base to trimming and J lost 9 bases, with 15 bases between them. CDR3 bases: TGTGCCAGCAGCTTAGTACCCCTGGCAGGGGCCCAGTACTTC. It encodes CASSLVPLAGAQYF.

As concerns this clone: Within the sample, other DNA sequences also encode this same CDR3. The CDR3: CASSLGWDSYNEQFF. The CDR3 nucleotides read TGTGCCAGCAGCCTTGGGTGGGATTCCTACAATGAGCAGTTCTTC. The genes are TRBV27 and TRBJ2-1, with no clear D. The germline V gene encodes CDR1 MNHEY and CDR2 SMNVEV (reference sequence). CDR3 size: 15 residues. V shed 6 bases and J shed 1 base, with 13 bases lying between them.

The chain combines TRBV5-1 with TRBJ2-2; TRBD1 is a possible D gene (5 bases). Germline values: CDR1 SGHRS, CDR2 YFSETQ. The germline V and J ends were trimmed by 1 base and 6 bases, with 7 bases remaining between them. This CDR3 comprises 13 residues. CDR3 in amino acids: CASSLRQPGELFF. DNA for the CDR3: TGCGCCAGCAGCTTGAGACAGCCCGGGGAGCTGTTTTTT. Variable domain in full (rest from reference TRBV5-1 and TRBJ2-2): KAGVTQTPRYLIKTRGQQVTLSCSPISGHRSVSWYQQTPGQGLQFLFEYFSETQRNKGNFPGRFSGRQFSNSRSEMNVSTLELGDSALYLCASSLRQPGELFFGEGSRLTVL.

This clone has only one observation. The chain links TRBV2 to TRBJ2-4; TRBD2 is a possible D gene (6 bases). Germline CDR1 reads SNHLY; CDR2 reads FYNNEI. Trimming pared 8 bases from V and 3 bases from J, leaving 14 bases between. There are 14 residues in the CDR3. The CDR3 protein is CASQQTGVKNIQYF. The DNA for the CDR3 is TGTGCCAGCCAACAAACGGGAGTCAAAAACATTCAGTACTTC.

The chain recombines TRBV7-9 with TRBJ1-1; TRBD1 is a possible D gene (5 bases). Germline V lookup: CDR1 SEHNR, CDR2 FQNEAQ (reference sequence). Trimming took 5 bases from V and 8 from J, leaving 12 bases between them. The length of the CDR3 is 12 residues. CDR3 in amino acids: CASSIAAGEAFF. For the CDR3, the DNA is TGTGCCAGCAGCATCGCGGCAGGGGAAGCTTTCTTT.

This clone occurred once. The CDR3 DNA sequence: TGTGCCAGCAGGAGGACAGGGGGCTCCCCAGATACGCAGTATTTT. It specifies CASRRTGGSPDTQYF. The chain has TRBV2 and TRBJ2-3, with TRBD1 matching over 11 bases. The V and J ends lost 6 bases and 4 bases, in that order; junction bases with no gene match: 6. Germline V lookup: CDR1 SNHLY, CDR2 FYNNEI. This CDR3 has 15 amino acids.

This clone was observed once. The chain employs TRBV7-2 and TRBJ2-5; 9 bases are a match to TRBD2. V dropped 3 bases and J dropped 4; count of bases not matched to a gene: 12. Germline lookup yields CDR1 SGHTA and CDR2 FQGNSA. The CDR3 is made up of 17 amino acids. The CDR3, as DNA: TGTGCCAGCAGCTTCCCCGCGGGAGGGCGTGGGGGAGAGACCCAGTACTTC. This sequence encodes CASSFPAGGRGGETQYF.

In this sample, this clone turned up once. The chain is built from TRBV10-3 and TRBJ2-7; no reliable D call. The germline V and J ends were trimmed by 6 bases and 2 bases, with 17 bases remaining between them. The CDR3 is 15 residues long. CDR1 ENHRY and CDR2 SYGVKD come from the germline V gene. The CDR3 loop is CAISDRGKTAYEQYF. CDR3 sequence (DNA): TGTGCCATCAGCGATCGAGGAAAAACGGCCTACGAGCAGTACTTC.

Regarding this clone: This probably arose from a read error, given a far larger clone one base away. V and J are TRBV15 and TRBJ1-1, with D hard to call. This CDR3 is built from 13 residues. CDR1 is LNHNV and CDR2 is YYDKDF in the germline V gene (reference sequence). Trimming removed 2 bases at V and 1 base at J, with 5 bases between. The CDR3 reads CATSRLPNTEAFF. DNA for the CDR3: TGTGCCACCAGCAGACTCCCGAACACTGAAGCTTTCTTT.

The chain links TRBV15 to TRBJ2-4; D is tentatively TRBD1 or TRBD2 (5 bases each). Trimming stripped 0 bases from V and 6 bases from J, with 9 bases between. The CDR3 has 14 amino acids. CDR1 is LNHNV and CDR2 is YYDKDF in the germline V gene (reference sequence). The chain's CDR3 is CATSREIGGNIQYF. The CDR3, as DNA: TGTGCCACCAGCAGAGAAATTGGGGGAAACATTCAGTACTTC.

V usage is TRBV9 and J usage is TRBJ2-7, with 7 positions matching TRBD1. J was trimmed by 6 bases and V by 4 bases; bases with no gene match: 16. Per the germline V gene, CDR1 is SGDLS and CDR2 is YYNGEE. This CDR3 is 16 amino acids long. The CDR3 DNA reads TGTGCCAGCAGCCCAACCCCAGGGGGAATCGGAGGCGAGCAGTACTTC. It encodes CASSPTPGGIGGEQYF.

This chain links TRBV15 with TRBJ2-3, with D perhaps matching TRBD2 (6 bases). CDR3 length: 14 amino acids. Trimming removed 5 bases from V and 5 bases from J, with 14 bases in between. The germline V gene encodes CDR1 LNHNV and CDR2 YYDKDF (reference sequence). The CDR3 DNA is TGTGCCACCAGCGTCCTGCGGGGTATAGATACGCAGTATTTT. This translates into CATSVLRGIDTQYF.

This clone came up a few times. The chain combines TRBV30 with TRBJ1-4, with D unclear. The CDR3 length is 15 residues. V lost 5 bases, J lost 8 bases, and 21 bases lay in between. Germline CDR1 reads GTSNPN; CDR2 reads SVGIG (reference sequence). In DNA form, the CDR3 reads TGTGCCTGGGCGCCTAGAGGGATTATAGGCGAAAAACTGTTTTTT. It encodes CAWAPRGIIGEKLFF.